The text below deals with one T cell receptor (beta chain). The sample comes from a study of blood T cell repertoires in COVID-19. As for the study in general: Acute-phase and convalescent COVID-19 samples originated in the United States, Italy and Spain. Sample material is recorded as cDNA or gDNA derived from T cells, B-cell-depleted T cells, or PBMCs.

Original methodology: From reference gene primer amplification, estimates of nucleated cell counts were derived. Sequenced by immunoSEQ multiplex PCR; TCRdb stores in-frame clones only, minus some. That table is the source of V, J and clone size, and D and trimming were worked out from the DNA. The repertoire includes about 39,000 clones, about four fifths of them detected once, and 20% to 30% sits in the top ten. The CDR3 is 14 amino acids. Germline trimming cut 4 bases from V and 5 bases from J; bases unmatched to any gene: 7. Germline CDR1 MDHEN, CDR2 SYDVKM. The specimen was peripheral blood. The rearrangement links TRBV28 to TRBJ2-5; 7 bases match TRBD1. This TCR was sampled from a man between 65 and 79 years old with acute or convalescent COVID-19. CDR3 residues: CASSSPGGRETQYF. As DNA, the CDR3 is TGTGCCAGCAGTTCTCCAGGGGGACGGGAGACCCAGTACTTC.